The subject of this entry is one TCR beta chain. Sequencing was performed with immunoSEQ multiplex PCR; in TCRdb, only in-frame clones are kept and a portion is missing. Of 48,000 or so clones in the sample, roughly 77% are singletons; the top ten hold approximately 7.3%. V gave up 4 bases and J gave up 4 bases, with 8 bases separating them. Per the germline V gene, CDR1 is SGHVS and CDR2 is FNYEAQ. The CDR3 is 13 amino acids. This entry comes from a study of OX40 agonist ivuxolimab in advanced cancers. Whole-study context: Ivuxolimab is a fully human IgG2 antibody that activates OX40 (CD134).

Sequenced here: CD4+ or CD8+ T cells sorted from blood, sampled in a trial of the OX40 agonist ivuxolimab. This rearrangement joins TRBV7-6 to TRBJ2-1, with D maybe TRBD2 (6 bases). The origin of this receptor is an adult with an advanced solid tumor such as melanoma, head and neck, liver or kidney cancer. CDR3 residues: CASSSGLYNEQFF. In nucleotides, the CDR3 is TGTGCCAGCAGCTCGGGACTGTACAATGAGCAGTTCTTC.